This T cell receptor beta chain emerged from a study of blood T cell repertoires in COVID-19. Study as a whole: Researchers got acute and convalescent COVID-19 samples from the United States, Italy and Spain. In each case, the material was cDNA or gDNA derived from T cells, B-cell-depleted T cells, or PBMCs.

In the authors' workflow: Reference gene primer amplification gave estimated nucleated cell counts. The repertoire was sequenced with immunoSEQ multiplex PCR; TCRdb's copy has only in-frame clones and lacks some. The V and J calls and the clone size are those of that table, but D and trimming were determined from the DNA. The sample holds about 350,000 clones, about nine tenths seen once. Germline V CDR1 and CDR2: LNHDA, SQIVND (reference sequence). V dropped 6 bases and J dropped 7 bases, with 21 bases sitting between them. The CDR3 runs to 15 residues. A Seattle source enrolled patients during active infection and followed them longitudinally.

V usage is TRBV19 and J usage is TRBJ1-1, with a weak D call TRBD1 (6 bases). This TCR was recovered from a woman aged 55-69 years with COVID-19, enrolled during active disease. The sequencing sample was made of peripheral blood. The CDR3 DNA follows: TGTGCCAGTAGCCACACTCGACAGGACCCCCGTGAAGCTTTCTTT. Its translation: CASSHTRQDPREAFF.